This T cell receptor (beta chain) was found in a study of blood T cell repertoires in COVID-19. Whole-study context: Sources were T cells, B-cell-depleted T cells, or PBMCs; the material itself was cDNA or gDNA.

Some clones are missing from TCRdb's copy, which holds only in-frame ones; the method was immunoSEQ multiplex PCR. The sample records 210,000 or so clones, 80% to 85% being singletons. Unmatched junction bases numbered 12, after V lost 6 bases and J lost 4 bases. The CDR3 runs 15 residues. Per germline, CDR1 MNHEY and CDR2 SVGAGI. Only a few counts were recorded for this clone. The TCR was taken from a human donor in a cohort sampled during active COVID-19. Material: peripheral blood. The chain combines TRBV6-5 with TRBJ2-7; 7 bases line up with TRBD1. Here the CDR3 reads CASRRDGTANYEQYF. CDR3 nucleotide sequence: TGTGCCAGCAGGAGGGATGGGACAGCTAATTACGAGCAGTACTTC.